The 5 T cell receptor beta chains in this list originate from one sample, sequenced in a study of T cell responses to AZD1222 COVID-19 vaccine. Generated by immunoSEQ multiplex PCR, the TCRdb table keeps only in-frame clones and is missing some. This sample has about 110,000 clones, with 70% to 90% found just once. The sample consisted of peripheral blood, taken on day 0 of AZD1222 vaccination. These receptors originate from an adult in good health.

This chain connects TRBV7-3 to TRBJ2-7; D is possibly TRBD1 or TRBD2 (5 bases each). CDR1 is SGHTA, CDR2 FQGTGA, per germline. The CDR3 length is 13 residues. Trimming removed 4 bases at V and 2 bases at J, with 9 bases between. For the CDR3, the DNA is TGTGCCAGCAGCTCGGGACCACCCTACGAGCAGTACTTC. Amino acid sequence: CASSSGPPYEQYF.

This clone came up a few times. This chain connects TRBV7-9 to TRBJ1-1; D gene uncertain. The CDR3 contains 12 residues. CDR1 SEHNR and CDR2 FQNEAQ come from the germline V gene (reference sequence). V was trimmed by 4 bases and J by 5 bases, leaving 8 bases between them. The CDR3 DNA reads as TGTGCCAGCAGCTGGAGATGGACTGAAGCTTTCTTT. Its protein is CASSWRWTEAFF. Looking up the rest from reference TRBV7-9 and TRBJ1-1 gives the full variable domain: DTGVSQNPRHKITKRGQNVTFRCDPISEHNRLYWYRQTLGQGPEFLTYFQNEAQLEKSRLLSDRFSAERPKGSFSTLEIQRTEQGDSAMYLCASSWRWTEAFFGQGTRLTVV.

J is TRBJ1-6 and V is TRBV12-3 or TRBV12-4; D call uncertain. The V end lost 5 bases, the J end lost 6 bases, and 5 bases lay between the germline ends. The CDR3 totals 12 residues. CDR3 residues: CASSVSNSPLHF. CDR3 coding DNA: TGTGCCAGCAGTGTCTCTAATTCACCCCTCCACTTT.

The chain has TRBV3-1 (or the pseudogene TRBV3-2) and TRBJ2-5; D is possibly TRBD2 (5 bases). Per germline, CDR1 LGHDT and CDR2 YNNKEL (reference sequence). There are 15 residues in the CDR3. Deletions cut 4 bases from V and 5 bases from J, with 17 bases between. The CDR3 coding sequence is TGTGCCAGCAGCCCGACGGGGAAGAGCGGCGAGACCCAGTACTTC. It is translated as CASSPTGKSGETQYF.

This chain links TRBV24-1 with TRBJ1-2; a possible D gene is TRBD1 (6 bases). Germline CDR1 reads KGHDR; CDR2 reads SFDVKD. Trimming took 3 bases from V and 8 from J, leaving 15 bases between them. The CDR3 spans 14 residues. The CDR3 region has the DNA TGTGCCACCAGTGATCAAACAGGGCTACGAGGCTACACCTTC. Its protein product is CATSDQTGLRGYTF.